These T cell receptor beta chains were read from a single sample in a study of metastatic and nonmetastatic thyroid tumors. TCRdb re-clonotyped the PCR reads through MiXCR. The sample has about 82,000 clones; about 12% are singletons. Sequenced input: tumor tissue. Receptors were obtained from a female donor with papillary thyroid cancer or a benign thyroid nodule (not recorded which). Some clones in this sample may be carry-over from other donors' samples. Both conserved end residues are part of each CDR3. The D gene is left open where the match is weak. Clone size is given for some rows only: seen once, a few or many times, or a class if the clone is expanded.

d_call: TRBD1
cdr3_length: 15
v_call: TRBV12-3/TRBV12-4
j_call: TRBJ2-2
clone_size: few
cdr3_nt: TGTGCCAGCAGTCTGGGGACAGGGAACGCCGGGGAGCTGTTTTTT
cdr3_aa: CASSLGTGNAGELFF

d_call: .
cdr3_length: 16
v_call: TRBV27
j_call: TRBJ2-3
clone_size: many
cdr3_nt: TGTGCCAGCAGAACCAGAGGGGATAAGTCGACAGATACGCAGTATTTT
cdr3_aa: CASRTRGDKSTDTQYF

d_call: .
cdr3_length: 13
v_call: TRBV20-1
j_call: TRBJ2-5
clone_size: many
cdr3_nt: TGCAGTTCGAGATCCGTAGAGGGGGAGACCCAGTACTTC
cdr3_aa: CSSRSVEGETQYF

d_call: TRBD2
cdr3_length: 16
v_call: TRBV2
j_call: TRBJ2-7
clone_size: .
cdr3_nt: TGTGCCAGCAGTGACTTGGGTGGGCGGGGGACCTACGAGCAGTACTTC
cdr3_aa: CASSDLGGRGTYEQYF

d_call: .
cdr3_length: 16
v_call: TRBV5-6
j_call: TRBJ2-3
clone_size: many
cdr3_nt: TGTGCCAGCAGCTTGGAAGTTCGGGGAGGTACAGATACGCAGTATTTT
cdr3_aa: CASSLEVRGGTDTQYF

d_call: .
cdr3_length: 16
v_call: TRBV15
j_call: TRBJ2-7
clone_size: many
cdr3_nt: TGTGCCACCAGCAGAGATATGGGTAGCGGATTCTACGAGCAGTACTTC
cdr3_aa: CATSRDMGSGFYEQYF

d_call: TRBD1
cdr3_length: 16
v_call: TRBV10-1
j_call: TRBJ1-1
clone_size: many
cdr3_nt: TGCGCCAGCAGCAACCAGTCCCCCGGGACAGGGGGTTCAGCTTTCTTT
cdr3_aa: CASSNQSPGTGGSAFF

d_call: .
cdr3_length: 11
v_call: TRBV6-1
j_call: TRBJ2-5
clone_size: many
cdr3_nt: TGTGCCAGCACCGGGTGGGAGACCCAGTACTTC
cdr3_aa: CASTGWETQYF

d_call: TRBD1
cdr3_length: 15
v_call: TRBV7-7
j_call: TRBJ2-3
clone_size: many
cdr3_nt: TGTGCTAGCAGCTTGACAGGGTCTAGGACAGATACGCAGTATTTT
cdr3_aa: CASSLTGSRTDTQYF

d_call: .
cdr3_length: 13
v_call: TRBV12-3/TRBV12-4
j_call: TRBJ1-1
clone_size: .
cdr3_nt: TGTGCCAGCAGCCTTGACAGTAACACTGTAGCTTTCTTT
cdr3_aa: CASSLDSNTVAFF

d_call: TRBD2
cdr3_length: 15
v_call: TRBV6-5
j_call: TRBJ2-5
clone_size: few
cdr3_nt: TGTGCCAGCAGCCTAAGCGGGAGGTCCAGGGAGACCCAGTACTTC
cdr3_aa: CASSLSGRSRETQYF

d_call: .
cdr3_length: 13
v_call: TRBV30
j_call: TRBJ2-1
clone_size: many
cdr3_nt: TGTGCCTGGAACCGACTTTCCTACAATGAGCAGTTCTTC
cdr3_aa: CAWNRLSYNEQFF

d_call: TRBD2
cdr3_length: 16
v_call: TRBV24-1
j_call: TRBJ2-5
clone_size: many
cdr3_nt: TGTGCCACCAGTGATTTCCAAACTAGCGGACAAGAGACCCAGTACTTC
cdr3_aa: CATSDFQTSGQETQYF

d_call: TRBD2
cdr3_length: 19
v_call: TRBV7-9
j_call: TRBJ2-7
clone_size: many
cdr3_nt: TGTGCCAGCAGCTTTCGGTCCTTTGGCCTAGACCGGACTAGCTACGAGCAGTACTTC
cdr3_aa: CASSFRSFGLDRTSYEQYF

d_call: .
cdr3_length: 12
v_call: TRBV15
j_call: TRBJ2-3
clone_size: few
cdr3_nt: TGTGCCACCAGCATAGAAACAGATACGCAGTATTTT
cdr3_aa: CATSIETDTQYF

d_call: .
cdr3_length: 11
v_call: TRBV19
j_call: TRBJ2-3
clone_size: many
cdr3_nt: TGTGCCTGCGGAAGCACAGATACGCAGTATTTT
cdr3_aa: CACGSTDTQYF

d_call: .
cdr3_length: 15
v_call: TRBV3-1
j_call: TRBJ2-3
clone_size: .
cdr3_nt: TGTGCCAGCAGCCAAGATGGCGCGGTGTTTAATACGCAGTATTTT
cdr3_aa: CASSQDGAVFNTQYF